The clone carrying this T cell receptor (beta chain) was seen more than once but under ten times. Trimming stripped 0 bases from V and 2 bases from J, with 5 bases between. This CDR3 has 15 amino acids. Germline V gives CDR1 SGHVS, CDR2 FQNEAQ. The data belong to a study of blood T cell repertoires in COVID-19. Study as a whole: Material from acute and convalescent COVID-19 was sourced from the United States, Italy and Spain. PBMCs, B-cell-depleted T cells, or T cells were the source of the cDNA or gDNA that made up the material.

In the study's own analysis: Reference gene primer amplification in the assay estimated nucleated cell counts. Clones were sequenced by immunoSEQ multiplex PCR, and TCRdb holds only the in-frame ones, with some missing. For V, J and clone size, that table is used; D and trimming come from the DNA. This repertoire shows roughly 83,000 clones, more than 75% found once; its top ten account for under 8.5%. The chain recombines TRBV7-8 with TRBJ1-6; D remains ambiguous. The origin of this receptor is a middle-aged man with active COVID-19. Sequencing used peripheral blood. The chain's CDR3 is CASSLAPAYNSPLHF. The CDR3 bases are TGTGCCAGCAGCTTAGCCCCCGCCTATAATTCACCCCTCCACTTT.